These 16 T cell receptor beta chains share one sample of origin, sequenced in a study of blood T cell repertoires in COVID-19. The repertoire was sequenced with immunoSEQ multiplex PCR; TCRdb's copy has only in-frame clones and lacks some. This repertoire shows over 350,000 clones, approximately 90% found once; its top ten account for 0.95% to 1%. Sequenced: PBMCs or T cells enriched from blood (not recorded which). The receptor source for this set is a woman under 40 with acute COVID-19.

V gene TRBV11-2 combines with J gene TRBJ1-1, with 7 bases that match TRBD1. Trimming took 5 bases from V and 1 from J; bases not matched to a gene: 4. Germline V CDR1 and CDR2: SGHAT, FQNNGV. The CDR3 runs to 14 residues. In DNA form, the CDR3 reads TGTGCCAGCAGCCTAGGGGGCGCGAACACTGAAGCTTTCTTT. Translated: CASSLGGANTEAFF.

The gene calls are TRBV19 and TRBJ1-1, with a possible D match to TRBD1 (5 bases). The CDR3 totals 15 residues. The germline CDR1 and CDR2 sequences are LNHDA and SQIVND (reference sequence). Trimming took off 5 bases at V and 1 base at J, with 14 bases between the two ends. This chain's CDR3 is CASSGKTVQNTEAFF. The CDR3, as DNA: TGTGCCAGTAGTGGCAAGACAGTCCAGAACACTGAAGCTTTCTTT. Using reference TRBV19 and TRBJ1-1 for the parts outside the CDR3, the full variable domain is DGGITQSPKYLFRKEGQNVTLSCEQNLNHDAMYWYRQDPGQGLRLIYYSQIVNDFQKGDIAEGYSVSREKKESFPLTVTSAQKNPTAFYLCASSGKTVQNTEAFFGQGTRLTVV.

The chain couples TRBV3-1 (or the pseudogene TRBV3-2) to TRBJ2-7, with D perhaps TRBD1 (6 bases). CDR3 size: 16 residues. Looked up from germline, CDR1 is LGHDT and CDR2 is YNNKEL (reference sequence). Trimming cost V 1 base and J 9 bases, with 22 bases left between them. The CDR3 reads CASSQGAAGERYGQYF. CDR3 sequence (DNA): TGTGCCAGCAGCCAAGGAGCGGCAGGGGAACGCTATGGGCAGTACTTC.

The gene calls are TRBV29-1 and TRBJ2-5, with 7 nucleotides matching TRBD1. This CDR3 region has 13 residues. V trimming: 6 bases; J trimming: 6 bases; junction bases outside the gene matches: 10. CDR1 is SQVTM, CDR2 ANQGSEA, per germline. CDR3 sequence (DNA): TGCAGCGTGGGCCCGACAGGGTTGCAGACCCAGTACTTC. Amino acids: CSVGPTGLQTQYF.

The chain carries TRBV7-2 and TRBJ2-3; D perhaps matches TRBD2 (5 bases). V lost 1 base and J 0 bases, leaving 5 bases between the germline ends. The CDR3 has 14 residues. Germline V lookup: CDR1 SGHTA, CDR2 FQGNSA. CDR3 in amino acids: CASSLGLSTDTQYF. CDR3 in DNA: TGTGCCAGCAGCTTAGGACTAAGCACAGATACGCAGTATTTT.

CDR3 nucleotides: TGCGCCAGCAGCCTGAGACAGGGAAACACCATATATTTT. This encodes CASSLRQGNTIYF. V is TRBV5-1 and J is TRBJ1-3; tentative D call: TRBD1 (5 bases). Between the trimmed V and J ends, which lost 4 bases and 4 bases, there was a span of 9 bases. The length of the CDR3 is 13 residues. Germline V lookup: CDR1 SGHRS, CDR2 YFSETQ.

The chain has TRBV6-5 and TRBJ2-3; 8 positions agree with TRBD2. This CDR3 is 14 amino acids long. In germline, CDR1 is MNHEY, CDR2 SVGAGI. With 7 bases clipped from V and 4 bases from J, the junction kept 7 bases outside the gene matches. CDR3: CASTSGGVADTQYF. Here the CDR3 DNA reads TGTGCCAGCACTTCGGGGGGGGTTGCAGATACGCAGTATTTT.

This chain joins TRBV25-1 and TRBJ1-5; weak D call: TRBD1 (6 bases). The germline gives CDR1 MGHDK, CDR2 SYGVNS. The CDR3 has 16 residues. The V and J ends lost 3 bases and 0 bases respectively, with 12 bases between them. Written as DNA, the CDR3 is TGTGCCAGCAGTGACGGGACAATCTATAGCAATCAGCCCCAGCATTTT. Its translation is CASSDGTIYSNQPQHF.

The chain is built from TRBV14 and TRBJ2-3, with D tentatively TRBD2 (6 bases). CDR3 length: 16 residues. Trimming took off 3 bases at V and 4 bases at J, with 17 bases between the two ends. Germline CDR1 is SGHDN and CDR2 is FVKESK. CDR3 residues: CASSHPSADYADTQYF. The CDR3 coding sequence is TGTGCCAGCAGCCATCCGAGCGCGGACTATGCAGATACGCAGTATTTT.

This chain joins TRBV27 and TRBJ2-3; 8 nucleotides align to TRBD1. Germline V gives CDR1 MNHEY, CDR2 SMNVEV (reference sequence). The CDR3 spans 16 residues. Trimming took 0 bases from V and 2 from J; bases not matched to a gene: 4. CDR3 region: CASSLSGQVYTDTQYF. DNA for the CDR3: TGTGCCAGCAGTTTATCGGGACAGGTGTACACAGATACGCAGTATTTT.

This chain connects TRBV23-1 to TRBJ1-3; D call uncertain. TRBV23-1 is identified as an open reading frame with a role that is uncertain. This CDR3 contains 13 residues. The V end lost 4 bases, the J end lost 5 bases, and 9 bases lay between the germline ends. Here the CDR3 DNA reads TGCGCCAGCAGTCGTTCAGGTCGAAACACCATATATTTT. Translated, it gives CASSRSGRNTIYF.

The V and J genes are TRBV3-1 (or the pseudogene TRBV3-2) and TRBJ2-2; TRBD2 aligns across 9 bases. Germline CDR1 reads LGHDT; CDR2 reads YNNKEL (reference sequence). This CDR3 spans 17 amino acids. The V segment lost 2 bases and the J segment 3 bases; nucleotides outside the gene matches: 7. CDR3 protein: CASSQRKRGDYTGELFF. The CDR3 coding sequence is TGTGCCAGCAGCCAACGAAAGCGGGGGGATTACACCGGGGAGCTGTTTTTT.

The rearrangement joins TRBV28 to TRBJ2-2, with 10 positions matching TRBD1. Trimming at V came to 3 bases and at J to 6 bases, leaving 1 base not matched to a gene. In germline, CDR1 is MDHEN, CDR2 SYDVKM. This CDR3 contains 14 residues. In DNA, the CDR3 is TGTGCCAGCAGTTTCGGACAGGGGGCCGGGGAGCTGTTTTTT. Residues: CASSFGQGAGELFF.

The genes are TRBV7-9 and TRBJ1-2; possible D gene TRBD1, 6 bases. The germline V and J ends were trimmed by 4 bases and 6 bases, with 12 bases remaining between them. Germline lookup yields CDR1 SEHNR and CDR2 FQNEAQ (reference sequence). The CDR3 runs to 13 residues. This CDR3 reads CASSSTGFNGYTF. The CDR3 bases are TGTGCCAGCAGCTCTACAGGGTTTAATGGCTACACCTTC.

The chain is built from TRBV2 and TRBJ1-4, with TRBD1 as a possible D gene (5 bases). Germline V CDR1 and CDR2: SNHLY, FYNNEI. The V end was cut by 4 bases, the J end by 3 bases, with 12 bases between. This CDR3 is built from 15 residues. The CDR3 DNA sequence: TGTGCCAGCAGTGTATCCAGGGCACCTAATGAAAAACTGTTTTTT. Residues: CASSVSRAPNEKLFF.

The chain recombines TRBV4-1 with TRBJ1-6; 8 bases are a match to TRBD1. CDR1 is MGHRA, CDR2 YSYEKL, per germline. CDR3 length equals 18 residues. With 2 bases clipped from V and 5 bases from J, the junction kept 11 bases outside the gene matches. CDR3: CASSQLPPTGEDNSPLHF. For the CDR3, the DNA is TGCGCCAGCAGCCAACTACCACCGACAGGGGAGGATAATTCACCCCTCCACTTT.